This is a list of T cell receptor beta chains from one sample in a study of lymphopenia after photon versus proton radiotherapy. Data came from immunoSEQ multiplex PCR; TCRdb stores just in-frame clones and leaves some out. The sample shows about 42,000 clones, about four fifths of them seen only once. Sequenced here: peripheral blood, sampled from a patient treated with proton-based radiotherapy. The receptors were gathered from an older woman with pancreatic cancer. The CDR3 runs from the conserved cysteine through the conserved F or W. A D gene is named only where the DNA matches it firmly. Clone size is not always given. Where it is, it says once, few, many or a class for expanded clones.

CDR3aa: CASRSGDYSTDTQYF
CDR3nt: TGTGCCAGCAGGTCGGGGGACTACAGCACAGATACGCAGTATTTT
abundance: few
d_gene: TRBD2
v_gene: TRBV28
j_gene: TRBJ2-3

CDR3aa: CASSNLVPGNTIYF
CDR3nt: TGTGCCAGCAGTAACCTCGTACCGGGAAACACCATATATTTT
abundance: .
d_gene: .
v_gene: TRBV6-1
j_gene: TRBJ1-3

CDR3aa: CASSFVGIGNTEAFF
CDR3nt: TGTGCCAGCAGCTTTGTAGGGATTGGGAACACTGAAGCTTTCTTT
abundance: once
d_gene: .
v_gene: TRBV7-2
j_gene: TRBJ1-1

CDR3aa: CASSSSLNETQYF
CDR3nt: TGTGCCAGCAGCTCTAGCCTAAATGAGACCCAGTACTTC
abundance: .
d_gene: .
v_gene: TRBV5-4
j_gene: TRBJ2-5

CDR3aa: CASSLRQPMETQYF
CDR3nt: TGCGCCAGCAGCCTTCGACAGCCCATGGAGACCCAGTACTTC
abundance: .
d_gene: .
v_gene: TRBV5-1
j_gene: TRBJ2-5

CDR3aa: CASSSLTGKSYEQYF
CDR3nt: TGTGCCAGCAGCTCCTTGACAGGGAAGTCCTACGAGCAGTACTTC
abundance: .
d_gene: TRBD1
v_gene: TRBV7-2
j_gene: TRBJ2-7

CDR3aa: CASSFLTGGYEQYF
CDR3nt: TGTGCCAGCAGTTTCTTGACAGGGGGCTACGAGCAGTACTTC
abundance: .
d_gene: TRBD1
v_gene: TRBV28
j_gene: TRBJ2-7

CDR3aa: CAWRGARQTTDTQYF
CDR3nt: TGTGCCTGGAGGGGGGCCCGGCAGACCACAGATACGCAGTATTTT
abundance: .
d_gene: .
v_gene: TRBV30
j_gene: TRBJ2-3

CDR3aa: CASSRRGGTGGNEQFF
CDR3nt: TGTGCCAGCAGTAGAAGGGGCGGGACAGGTGGGAATGAGCAGTTCTTC
abundance: .
d_gene: TRBD1
v_gene: TRBV2
j_gene: TRBJ2-1

CDR3aa: CASSDAVGGPGYLEQYF
CDR3nt: TGTGCCAGTAGTGACGCCGTGGGAGGGCCGGGTTATCTCGAGCAGTACTTC
abundance: .
d_gene: TRBD2
v_gene: TRBV19
j_gene: TRBJ2-7

CDR3aa: CASSLSGPGRRFYGYTF
CDR3nt: TGTGCCAGCAGTCTTAGCGGCCCAGGGAGGAGGTTCTATGGCTACACCTTC
abundance: .
d_gene: .
v_gene: TRBV28
j_gene: TRBJ1-2

CDR3aa: CASSLTGGETQYF
CDR3nt: TGCGCCAGCAGCTTGACAGGGGGAGAGACCCAGTACTTC
abundance: .
d_gene: TRBD1
v_gene: TRBV5-1
j_gene: TRBJ2-5

CDR3aa: CAWSRGLDEKLFF
CDR3nt: TGTGCCTGGAGCCGGGGCTTGGACGAAAAACTGTTTTTT
abundance: .
d_gene: .
v_gene: TRBV30
j_gene: TRBJ1-4

CDR3aa: CASSQDPGDARYGYTF
CDR3nt: TGTGCCAGCAGCCAAGATCCGGGGGACGCCCGCTATGGCTACACCTTC
abundance: .
d_gene: .
v_gene: TRBV4-2
j_gene: TRBJ1-2

CDR3aa: CASSSGQPTEAFF
CDR3nt: TGTGCCAGTAGTTCCGGACAGCCTACTGAAGCTTTCTTT
abundance: .
d_gene: .
v_gene: TRBV19
j_gene: TRBJ1-1

CDR3aa: CASSPRGLAGVNEDTQYF
CDR3nt: TGTGCCAGCAGCCCGAGGGGACTAGCGGGAGTCAACGAAGATACGCAGTATTTT
abundance: few
d_gene: TRBD2
v_gene: TRBV5-6
j_gene: TRBJ2-3

CDR3aa: CASSQGGVDTQYF
CDR3nt: TGCGCCAGCAGCCAAGGAGGAGTAGATACGCAGTATTTT
abundance: few
d_gene: .
v_gene: TRBV4-3
j_gene: TRBJ2-3

CDR3aa: CASSPSSLGPLYEQYF
CDR3nt: TGTGCCAGCAGTCCCTCGAGCCTAGGGCCCCTCTACGAGCAGTACTTC
abundance: .
d_gene: .
v_gene: TRBV28
j_gene: TRBJ2-7

CDR3aa: CASSLPRLDRSEQFF
CDR3nt: TGTGCCAGCAGTTTGCCGCGTCTTGACAGAAGTGAGCAGTTCTTC
abundance: .
d_gene: .
v_gene: TRBV27
j_gene: TRBJ2-1

CDR3aa: CASILAAGETGELFF
CDR3nt: TGTGCCAGCATCCTGGCAGCGGGAGAGACCGGGGAGCTGTTTTTT
abundance: .
d_gene: TRBD2
v_gene: TRBV7-2
j_gene: TRBJ2-2

CDR3aa: CASKNLVHSGANVLTF
CDR3nt: TGTGCCAGCAAGAACCTGGTACACTCTGGGGCCAACGTCCTGACTTTC
abundance: .
d_gene: .
v_gene: TRBV27
j_gene: TRBJ2-6

CDR3aa: CASSLGQGYGYTF
CDR3nt: TGTGCCAGCAGCTTAGGTCAGGGCTACGGCTACACCTTC
abundance: .
d_gene: .
v_gene: TRBV11-2
j_gene: TRBJ1-2

CDR3aa: CASSPSAGGLVEQYF
CDR3nt: TGTGCCAGCAGTCCGTCGGCGGGAGGCCTTGTGGAGCAGTACTTC
abundance: .
d_gene: TRBD2
v_gene: TRBV28
j_gene: TRBJ2-7

CDR3aa: CASSHGPEEYGGYTF
CDR3nt: TGTGCCAGCAGTCATGGGCCCGAGGAGTATGGAGGCTACACCTTC
abundance: .
d_gene: .
v_gene: TRBV27
j_gene: TRBJ1-2

CDR3aa: CASSLTGGGNTIYF
CDR3nt: TGTGCCAGCAGCTTAACAGGCGGCGGAAACACCATATATTTT
abundance: .
d_gene: .
v_gene: TRBV11-2
j_gene: TRBJ1-3

CDR3aa: CASSYSTGELFF
CDR3nt: TGTGCCAGCAGTTACTCGACCGGGGAGCTGTTTTTT
abundance: .
d_gene: .
v_gene: TRBV6-5
j_gene: TRBJ2-2

CDR3aa: CASRGTGTNTGELFF
CDR3nt: TGTGCCAGCAGGGGGACAGGGACCAACACCGGGGAGCTGTTTTTT
abundance: .
d_gene: TRBD1
v_gene: TRBV2
j_gene: TRBJ2-2

CDR3aa: CASKRGGQGAYEQYF
CDR3nt: TGCGCCAGCAAGCGGGGGGGACAGGGGGCCTACGAGCAGTACTTC
abundance: few
d_gene: .
v_gene: TRBV10-2
j_gene: TRBJ2-7

CDR3aa: CASSNTGPLYGYTF
CDR3nt: TGTGCCAGCAGTAATACAGGTCCGCTCTATGGCTACACCTTC
abundance: once
d_gene: .
v_gene: TRBV27
j_gene: TRBJ1-2

CDR3aa: CASSRITPTNEKLFF
CDR3nt: TGTGCCAGTAGTCGCATTACTCCAACTAATGAAAAACTGTTTTTT
abundance: .
d_gene: .
v_gene: TRBV19
j_gene: TRBJ1-4

CDR3aa: CASSQAYNEQFF
CDR3nt: TGTGCCAGCAGTCAGGCCTACAATGAGCAGTTCTTC
abundance: .
d_gene: .
v_gene: TRBV6-5
j_gene: TRBJ2-1

CDR3aa: CASSPFAKGAGANVLTF
CDR3nt: TGTGCCAGCTCACCATTTGCAAAGGGAGCTGGGGCCAACGTCCTGACTTTC
abundance: .
d_gene: .
v_gene: TRBV18
j_gene: TRBJ2-6

CDR3aa: CASSPNTGELFF
CDR3nt: TGTGCCAGCTCTCCGAACACCGGGGAGCTGTTTTTT
abundance: .
d_gene: .
v_gene: TRBV18
j_gene: TRBJ2-2

CDR3aa: CASSLTGTASYTF
CDR3nt: TGTGCCAGCAGCCTGACCGGGACCGCGAGCTACACCTTC
abundance: .
d_gene: .
v_gene: TRBV5-4
j_gene: TRBJ1-2

CDR3aa: CASSRATSGRGNEQFF
CDR3nt: TGTGCCAGCAGCCGAGCCACTAGCGGGAGAGGGAATGAGCAGTTCTTC
abundance: .
d_gene: TRBD2
v_gene: TRBV7-9
j_gene: TRBJ2-1

CDR3aa: CASSYISSGRQTQYF
CDR3nt: TGTGCCAGCAGTTATATTTCTAGCGGGAGGCAGACCCAGTACTTC
abundance: .
d_gene: TRBD2
v_gene: TRBV28
j_gene: TRBJ2-5

CDR3aa: CASSPVPTVIANSYEQYF
CDR3nt: TGTGCCAGCTCACCAGTACCAACAGTCATTGCAAACTCCTACGAGCAGTACTTC
abundance: .
d_gene: .
v_gene: TRBV18
j_gene: TRBJ2-7

CDR3aa: CASSPAWGEGGNYGYTF
CDR3nt: TGTGCCAGCAGTCCCGCTTGGGGGGAGGGAGGGAACTATGGCTACACCTTC
abundance: once
d_gene: .
v_gene: TRBV28
j_gene: TRBJ1-2

CDR3aa: CASSPGTGRETQYF
CDR3nt: TGTGCCAGCTCACCTGGGACAGGGCGGGAGACCCAGTACTTC
abundance: .
d_gene: TRBD1
v_gene: TRBV18
j_gene: TRBJ2-5

CDR3aa: CASSSRQGALDEQYF
CDR3nt: TGTGCCAGCAGTTCTAGACAGGGGGCCTTGGACGAGCAGTACTTC
abundance: .
d_gene: TRBD1
v_gene: TRBV27
j_gene: TRBJ2-7

CDR3aa: CASSLNPGAGGTQYF
CDR3nt: TGTGCCAGCAGCTTAAATCCGGGAGCCGGGGGGACCCAGTACTTC
abundance: .
d_gene: .
v_gene: TRBV7-3
j_gene: TRBJ2-5

CDR3aa: CASSLTGSSYEQYF
CDR3nt: TGCGCCAGCAGCTTGACAGGCAGCTCCTACGAGCAGTACTTC
abundance: .
d_gene: .
v_gene: TRBV5-1
j_gene: TRBJ2-7

CDR3aa: CASSLFQGTGYTF
CDR3nt: TGTGCCAGCAGTTTATTCCAGGGGACTGGCTACACCTTC
abundance: .
d_gene: .
v_gene: TRBV27
j_gene: TRBJ1-2

CDR3aa: CSDMDRTGVEQYF
CDR3nt: TGCAGCGACATGGACAGGACGGGTGTCGAGCAGTACTTC
abundance: few
d_gene: TRBD1
v_gene: TRBV29-1
j_gene: TRBJ2-7

CDR3aa: CASTAWEGKGNQPQHF
CDR3nt: TGTGCCAGTACTGCCTGGGAGGGGAAGGGAAATCAGCCCCAGCATTTT
abundance: .
d_gene: .
v_gene: TRBV19
j_gene: TRBJ1-5

CDR3aa: CASSYSTGADTQYF
CDR3nt: TGTGCCAGCAGTTACTCGACAGGGGCAGATACGCAGTATTTT
abundance: .
d_gene: TRBD1
v_gene: TRBV6-6
j_gene: TRBJ2-3

CDR3aa: CASSPTGTGTDTQYF
CDR3nt: TGCGCCAGCAGCCCCACAGGGACAGGCACAGATACGCAGTATTTT
abundance: .
d_gene: TRBD1
v_gene: TRBV4-3
j_gene: TRBJ2-3